This TCR beta chain was captured in a study of CD8+ T cells in alopecia areata. Study at large: A 6-month period off drug followed tofacitinib, which lasted 6 to 18 months. The study's findings and limits: Resident alphabeta T cells of normal skin are also sequenced in scalp samples.

CDR1 MNHNS and CDR2 SASEGT come from the germline V gene. V lost 4 bases, J lost 2 bases, and 16 bases lay in between. The length of the CDR3 is 16 residues. Treatment noted: oral pan-JAK inhibitor, 5-10 mg twice daily. Sorted out of PBMCs were CD4+ T cells and CD8+ T cells. Sequencing used cDNA as its template, made by extracting RNA and reverse transcribing it. Only in-frame clones appear in the TCRdb table, and some are missing; sequencing was by immunoSEQ multiplex PCR. The sample carries about 210,000 clones, approximately 38% recorded once. As for this clone: Its matching antigen is unknown.

This chain links TRBV6-1 with TRBJ2-3, with D perhaps assigned TRBD1 or TRBD2 (5 bases each). The material sequenced was CD4+ T cells sorted from blood, taken at roughly week 30, from a patient treated with tofacitinib. This clonotype was sampled from a human donor with alopecia areata. The CDR3 sequence is CASSALGRGYTDTQYF. DNA of the CDR3: TGTGCCAGCAGTGCATTGGGACGGGGATACACAGATACGCAGTATTTT.